These 18 T cell receptor beta chains were sequenced from one sample in a study of shared T cell receptors in the human thymus. Sequencing was performed with immunoSEQ multiplex PCR; in TCRdb, only in-frame clones are kept and a portion is missing. The table shows hundreds of thousands of clones, with 88% occurring only once. This sample was shared with a second study, whose subject was human thymus T cells.

The sequencing sample was made of thymocytes. The receptors were sampled from a boy in the first two years of life with a congenital heart defect.

The chain combines TRBV6-4 with TRBJ1-1, with 7 bases that match TRBD1. This CDR3 is 14 amino acids long. Germline V gives CDR1 MRHNA, CDR2 SNTAGT. J was trimmed by 4 bases and V by 10 bases; bases with no gene match: 12. This chain's CDR3 is CATRTGTETTEAFF. The CDR3 DNA reads TGTGCCACCCGAACCGGGACAGAAACCACTGAAGCTTTCTTT.

The V call is TRBV9, the J call TRBJ2-2; 7 bases match TRBD1. CDR1 and CDR2 from the germline V gene are SGDLS and YYNGEE. The CDR3 has 15 amino acids. V was pared by 3 bases and J by 1 base, with 3 bases of the junction left unmatched. This chain's CDR3 is CASSDRDRNTGELFF. In DNA form, the CDR3 reads TGTGCCAGCAGCGACCGGGACAGGAACACCGGGGAGCTGTTTTTT.

The chain links TRBV14 to TRBJ1-1; D is possibly TRBD1 (6 bases). Germline V gene data show CDR1 as SGHDN and CDR2 as FVKESK. The CDR3 consists of 17 residues. Trimming took 4 bases from V and 0 from J, leaving 18 bases between them. The CDR3 spells CASSPILTDSMNTEAFF. In DNA, the CDR3 is TGTGCCAGCAGCCCCATACTGACGGACAGTATGAACACTGAAGCTTTCTTT.

V gene TRBV27 combines with J gene TRBJ1-5; D possibly corresponds to TRBD1 (6 bases). The ends were cut back, 2 bases at V and 4 bases at J, with 12 bases in the middle. The CDR3 loop spans 15 amino acids. CDR1 and CDR2 from the germline V gene are MNHEY and SMNVEV (reference sequence). The CDR3 loop reads CASSLRDNQNQPQHF. Here the CDR3 DNA reads TGTGCCAGCAGTTTAAGGGACAACCAGAATCAGCCCCAGCATTTT.

The chain joins TRBV7-2 to TRBJ2-5; 11 positions match TRBD1. Germline CDR1 SGHTA, CDR2 FQGNSA. The CDR3 runs to 16 residues. The V gene end was trimmed by 0 bases and the J gene end by 4 bases; junction bases not matched to a gene: 4. DNA of the CDR3: TGTGCCAGCAGCTTAGCGGGACAGGGGGTGGGAGAGACCCAGTACTTC. Amino acids: CASSLAGQGVGETQYF.

This chain joins TRBV11-3 and TRBJ2-7; maybe TRBD2 (5 bases). Between the trimmed V and J ends, which lost 7 bases and 6 bases, there was a span of 13 bases. Germline values: CDR1 SGHNT, CDR2 YENEEA. CDR3 length equals 12 residues. The CDR3 coding sequence is TGTGCCAGCACCAGTAGAGGGCCCGAGCAGTACTTC. Translated, it gives CASTSRGPEQYF.

The count of this clone is one. The rearrangement joins TRBV19 to TRBJ1-5; D is perhaps TRBD1 (5 bases). The CDR3 length is 18 residues. Per germline, CDR1 LNHDA and CDR2 SQIVND (reference sequence). V was trimmed by 5 bases and J by 6 bases, leaving 26 bases between them. The CDR3 DNA reads as TGTGCCAGTAGTTCTGACAGAGCCCCTACGACGAACTGTCAGCCCCAGCATTTT. This codes for CASSSDRAPTTNCQPQHF.

This clone was seen just once. This chain uses TRBV11-2 with TRBJ2-3, with D perhaps TRBD2 (6 bases). CDR3 length: 13 amino acids. The V end was cut by 4 bases, the J end by 4 bases, with 9 bases between. Germline V gene lookup returns CDR1 SGHAT and CDR2 FQNNGV. The CDR3: CASSSPGADTQYF. The CDR3 bases are TGTGCCAGCAGCTCGCCGGGGGCAGATACGCAGTATTTT.

The chain carries TRBV30 and TRBJ2-3; D possibly corresponds to TRBD2 (6 bases). In germline, CDR1 is GTSNPN, CDR2 SVGIG (reference sequence). This CDR3 has 18 residues. Trimming removed 8 bases at V and 0 bases at J, with 27 bases between. Here the CDR3 reads CAGGRRGAENSSTDTQYF. The CDR3 region has the DNA TGTGCCGGGGGGAGGAGGGGCGCCGAAAACTCTAGCACAGATACGCAGTATTTT.

The chain employs TRBV5-4 and TRBJ2-1; 14 nucleotides align to TRBD2. The CDR3 has 14 residues. From germline, CDR1 is SGHNT and CDR2 YYREEE (reference sequence). V shed 7 bases, J shed 8 bases, and the junction held 5 bases outside the gene matches. CDR3 protein: CASGGTSGSHEQFF. The CDR3 DNA is TGTGCCAGCGGGGGGACTAGCGGGAGCCATGAGCAGTTCTTC.

This chain connects TRBV15 to TRBJ2-3, with 7 bases that match TRBD2. Per the germline V gene, CDR1 is LNHNV and CDR2 is YYDKDF (reference sequence). Germline trimming cut 0 bases from V and 0 bases from J; bases unmatched to any gene: 15. The CDR3 sequence is 20 residues long. CDR3 loop: CATSRDLGTTHTPSTDTQYF. DNA for the CDR3: TGTGCCACCAGCAGAGATTTGGGGACTACCCACACACCAAGCACAGATACGCAGTATTTT.

The V call is TRBV30, the J call TRBJ2-3, with TRBD2 matching over 12 bases. Looked up from germline, CDR1 is GTSNPN and CDR2 is SVGIG (reference sequence). With 0 bases clipped from V and 3 bases from J, the junction kept 16 bases outside the gene matches. The CDR3 length is 20 residues. The CDR3 DNA sequence: TGTGCCTGGAGTGTACTGCCGGCTAGCGGGAGGGCCATTAGAACAGATACGCAGTATTTT. This translates into CAWSVLPASGRAIRTDTQYF.

The V and J genes are TRBV18 and TRBJ2-7, with D perhaps TRBD1 (5 bases). The CDR3 runs 12 residues. V shed 3 bases and J shed 5 bases, with 8 bases lying between them. CDR1 and CDR2 from the germline V gene are KGHSH and LQKENI. The CDR3 region is CASSPQGHEQYF. DNA of the CDR3: TGTGCCAGCTCACCCCAGGGCCACGAGCAGTACTTC.

The rearrangement links TRBV10-2 to TRBJ2-7; 8 nucleotides line up with TRBD1. Germline assignment: CDR1 WSHSY and CDR2 SAAADI. CDR3 size: 13 residues. The trim removed 10 bases at V and 2 bases at J, leaving 7 bases unmatched. CDR3 nucleotides: TGCGCCACCAAGGACAGGGACGCCTACGAGCAGTACTTC. It codes for CATKDRDAYEQYF.

This chain uses TRBV25-1 with TRBJ1-5; TRBD1 is a possible D gene (6 bases). The germline gives CDR1 MGHDK, CDR2 SYGVNS. V lost 8 bases and J lost 1, with 15 bases in between. The CDR3 runs 15 residues. CDR3 nucleotide sequence: TGTGCCAGCTCGGACAGCCTAGACAGCAATCAGCCCCAGCATTTT. It specifies CASSDSLDSNQPQHF.

V usage is TRBV4-2 and J usage is TRBJ2-3, with 7 nucleotides matching TRBD2. The junction had 7 bases not matched to a gene; V was cut back by 0 bases and J by 1 base. The CDR3 is made up of 17 amino acids. The germline V gene has CDR1 LGHNA and CDR2 YNFKEQ. The CDR3 protein is CASSQDFGGGGTDTQYF. The CDR3 DNA reads as TGTGCCAGCAGCCAAGATTTTGGGGGAGGGGGCACAGATACGCAGTATTTT.

This chain uses TRBV4-3 with TRBJ2-3; 10 bases map to TRBD2. The CDR3 contains 15 residues. The trim removed 4 bases at V and 6 bases at J, leaving 7 bases unmatched. Germline lookup yields CDR1 LGHNA and CDR2 YSLEER. CDR3: CASSLGLADKDTQYF. The CDR3 region has the DNA TGCGCCAGCAGCCTAGGACTAGCGGACAAGGATACGCAGTATTTT.

This sequence joins TRBV18 and TRBJ2-3; no firm D call. The V end lost 3 bases, the J end lost 2 bases, and 12 bases lay between the germline ends. The CDR3 has 15 amino acids. Germline assignment: CDR1 KGHSH and CDR2 LQKENI. For the CDR3, the DNA is TGTGCCAGCTCACCCTACAGTAAACTCACAGATACGCAGTATTTT. Protein product: CASSPYSKLTDTQYF.